This T cell receptor beta chain emerged from a study of human T cells and chemical hapten exposure. Notes on the study in general: The study found that PT1 expanded TCR counts correlated positively with patch test score.

Regarding this clonotype: Its antigen remains unidentified.

Time point: patch test 1, 2 weeks after DPC sensitization. Treatment specified: therapeutic diphenylcyclopropenone sensitization with weekly scalp DPC. Blood draws preceded each patch test application. The CDR3 loop spans 16 amino acids. J gave up 0 bases and V 4 bases, and 3 bases lay outside the gene matches. Germline V gives CDR1 LGHDT, CDR2 YNNKEL (reference sequence). TCRdb re-called the RACE reads through MiXCR, storing one row per CDR3 protein. This table holds around 120,000 distinct CDR3 sequences, 12% found once. V is TRBV3-1 and J is TRBJ2-2, with TRBD1 identical over 9 bases. The receptor's source is a woman aged 45-65 years with alopecia areata. Some clones in this sample may be carry-over from other donors' samples. The material was whole blood, obtained in connection with sensitization to the hapten diphenylcyclopropenone (DPC). CDR3 nucleotide sequence: TGTGCCAGCAGCCCCGGGACAGGGTCGAACACCGGGGAGCTGTTTTTT. Its translation: CASSPGTGSNTGELFF.